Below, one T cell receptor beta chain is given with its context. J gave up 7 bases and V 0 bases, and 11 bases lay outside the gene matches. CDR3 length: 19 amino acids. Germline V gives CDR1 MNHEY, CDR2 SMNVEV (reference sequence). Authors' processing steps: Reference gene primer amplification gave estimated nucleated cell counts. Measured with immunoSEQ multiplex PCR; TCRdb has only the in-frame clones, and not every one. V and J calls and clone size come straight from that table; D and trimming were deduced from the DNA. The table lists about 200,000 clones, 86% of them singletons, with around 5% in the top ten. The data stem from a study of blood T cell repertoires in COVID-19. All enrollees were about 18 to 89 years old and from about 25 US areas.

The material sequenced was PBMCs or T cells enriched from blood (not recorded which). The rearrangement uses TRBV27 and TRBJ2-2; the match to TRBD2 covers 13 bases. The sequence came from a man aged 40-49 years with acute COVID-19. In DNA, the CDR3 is TGTGCCAGCAGTTTATCTCCTACTAGCGGGAGGGCCTCGGTCGGGGAGCTGTTTTTT. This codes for CASSLSPTSGRASVGELFF.